The source of this TCR beta chain is a study of T cell responses to AZD1222 COVID-19 vaccine. Second-dose timings of about 4 or about 12 weeks were pooled. The protocol was immunoSEQ multiplex PCR, while the TCRdb copy is restricted to in-frame clones and leaves out a portion. Here the sample spans about 130,000 clones, roughly nine tenths being singletons. Trimming left V 7 bases short and J 2 bases short, with 8 bases between. The CDR3 contains 12 residues. V is TRBV12-3 or TRBV12-4 and J is TRBJ1-2, with no clear D. This TCR derives from an adult who received the AZD1222 COVID-19 vaccine. Sequencing used peripheral blood, obtained 28 days after the second AZD1222 dose. CDR3 coding DNA: TGTGCCAGCAAGCTTGGGAACTATGGCTACACCTTC. Translation gives CASKLGNYGYTF.